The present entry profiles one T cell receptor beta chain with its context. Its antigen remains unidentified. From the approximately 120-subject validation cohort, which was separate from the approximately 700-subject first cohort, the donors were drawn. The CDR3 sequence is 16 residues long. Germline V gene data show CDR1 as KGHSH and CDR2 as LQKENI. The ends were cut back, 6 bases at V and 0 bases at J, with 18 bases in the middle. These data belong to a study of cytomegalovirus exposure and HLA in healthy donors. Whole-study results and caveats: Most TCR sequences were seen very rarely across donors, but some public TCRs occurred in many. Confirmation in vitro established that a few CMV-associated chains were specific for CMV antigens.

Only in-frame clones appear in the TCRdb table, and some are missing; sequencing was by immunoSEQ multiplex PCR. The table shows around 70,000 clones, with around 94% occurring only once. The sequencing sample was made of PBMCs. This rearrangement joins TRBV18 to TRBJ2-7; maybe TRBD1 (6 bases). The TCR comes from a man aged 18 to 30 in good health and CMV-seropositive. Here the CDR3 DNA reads TGTGCCAGCTCCCGGCCCGGGACACCGTCCTCCTACGAGCAGTACTTC. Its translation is CASSRPGTPSSYEQYF.